This T cell receptor (beta chain) was identified during a study of T cell responses to AZD1222 COVID-19 vaccine. The study's findings and limits: Just 6 or 7 AZD1222 recipients were seropositive at baseline.

As regards this clone: Its antigen is not identified.

This CDR3 comprises 15 residues. Germline CDR1 SGHNT, CDR2 YYREEE (reference sequence). With 3 bases clipped from V and 0 bases from J, the junction kept 6 bases outside the gene matches. The repertoire was sequenced with immunoSEQ multiplex PCR; TCRdb's copy has only in-frame clones and lacks some. The data contain 90,000 to 150,000 clones, 70% to 90% of them seen just once; the ten biggest clones take up roughly 2.6%. The clonotype was recovered from an adult in good health. The chain joins TRBV5-4 to TRBJ2-7; 7 nucleotides agree with TRBD2. Specimen: peripheral blood, collected on day 0 of AZD1222 vaccination. The CDR3 nucleotides are TGTGCCAGCAGCTCAACTAGCGTTAGCTCCTACGAGCAGTACTTC. Its protein product is CASSSTSVSSYEQYF.